This record covers a single T cell receptor (beta chain). PCR used 60 Vbeta primers and 13 Jbeta primers. Assay: immunoSEQ multiplex PCR; the TCRdb copy retains only in-frame clones and omits some. The table shows 160,000 or so clones, with approximately 80% occurring only once. The data belong to a study of cytomegalovirus exposure and HLA in healthy donors. The germline CDR1 and CDR2 sequences are LNHDA and SQIVND (reference sequence). This CDR3 comprises 14 residues. After removal of 6 bases from V and 6 bases from J, the junction contained 6 bases not matched to a gene. This TCR was sampled from a woman younger than 30 in good health and CMV-seropositive. The chain uses TRBV19 and TRBJ2-2, with TRBD1 matching over 8 bases. The specimen was PBMCs. This chain's CDR3 is CASRDRGGSGELFF. DNA of the CDR3: TGTGCCAGTAGAGACAGGGGCGGTTCCGGGGAGCTGTTTTTT.